Included here is one T cell receptor beta chain sequence, with context. What antigen it recognizes has not been identified. No much larger clone is present one base from it, and per-base qualities are unavailable. The immunoSEQ two-step multiplex PCR at survey-level depth was used to amplify TRB CDR3 regions from genomic DNA. To estimate template counts and remove amplification bias, each PCR was spiked with synthetic inline TR CDR3 controls covering all V-J pairings. Reads went through processing to reduce amplification and sequencing bias, and quantification was done against synthetic TR CDR3 analogs. The study's processing was this. Raw data were processed in ImmunoSEQ Analyzer, with out-of-frame sequences and CDR3s containing stop codons removed, and genes were named according to IMGT nomenclature. Normalized Shannon entropy, defined as 1 minus Pielou's evenness, served as the summary measure of repertoire diversity. Two TRB sequences were counted as identical only if the two sequences had the same V gene, J gene and CDR3. Public PML clonotypes were CDR3s found in two or more PML-onset samples but not found earlier, in controls, or in public databases. Positional CDR3 amino acid composition was analyzed in Skylign with the observed count method. TCRdb's version of the immuneACCESS table is confined to in-frame rearrangements and falls short of the full clone set. An unresolved V gene accounts for under half of the shortfall where checked; the remainder is of unknown origin. V, J and clone size derive from that table, while D and trimming were established from the DNA sequence. The sample profile shows tens of thousands of clones; around 89% of them were found once. The ten biggest clones cover 1.3% of the sample.

Read against the paper, the sample's time point label means: roughly 13 months of natalizumab therapy. Interpreted using the paper, the treatment or condition label stands for: on natalizumab therapy at sampling. Controls were a few natalizumab-treated MS patients who did not develop PML, sampled longitudinally. Interferon beta had previously been received by all listed patients, and all PML patients were female. Blood samples at T1 and T2 were obtained at 6 and 12 months of natalizumab therapy, respectively. Ficoll-Hypaque density gradient centrifugation was used to isolate peripheral blood mononuclear cells. The source of the sample is a study of multiple sclerosis patients with progressive multifocal leukoencephalopathy (dated by TCRdb to the late 2010s). Describing the broader study: Peripheral T and B cells were examined in MS patients who developed PML (4 under natalizumab, 1 after alemtuzumab) and in treated patients who did not develop PML. Longitudinal follow-up was performed in two natalizumab-treated patients who later developed PML, from before therapy through 6 and 12 months to PML onset. The study aimed to detect JC virus-specific or public T-cell expansions arising at the time of PML onset.

Paper-wide results and their limitations: Only peripheral blood was analyzed, although cerebrospinal fluid or brain lymphocytes might be more informative for natalizumab-associated PML. Given the small, descriptive cohort, it remained unclear whether the study findings reflect JC virus infection or general immunocompromise. Lower normalized Shannon entropy suggested less diverse TRB repertoires in most PML patients, whereas the natalizumab-treated controls showed values near 1. TRB clones with frequency above 0.5% were observed only in PML patients, but the clones expanded at PML onset were found to be already present before and during natalizumab therapy. When PML developed, neither common TRBV or TRBJ gene usage nor preferential TRBV-TRBJ pairings were detected.

Inclusive of the bounding cysteine and phenylalanine, the CDR3 is 16 residues long. The sequence is cut down to CDR3 DNA, 48 bases in frame from base 1. V and J are truncated by 4 bases and 5 bases respectively, leaving an intervening sequence of 21 bases. Via the germline V gene, CDR1 is SGDLS and CDR2 YYNGEE. The sequence is built from TRBV9 and TRBJ2-5; TRBD2 is perhaps the D gene, given 6 matching bases. The TCR originated in a human donor with multiple sclerosis. Sequences were derived from PBMCs, sampled from a patient treated with natalizumab. The CDR3 protein: CASSSGTSSFLETQYF. The bases are TGTGCCAGCAGCTCAGGTACTAGCTCGTTCCTGGAGACCCAGTACTTC.